This TCR beta chain was retrieved from a study of blood T cell repertoires in COVID-19. Study-wide context: PBMCs, B-cell-depleted T cells, or T cells provided the cDNA or gDNA that made up the material.

The protocol was immunoSEQ multiplex PCR, while the TCRdb copy is restricted to in-frame clones and leaves out a portion. The profile shows 60,000 to 65,000 clones, about two thirds of them singletons. The receptor comes from a woman in her 70s with COVID-19, enrolled during active disease. The sequenced sample consisted of peripheral blood.

The DNA for the CDR3 is TGTGCCAGTAGCCCGGAGTCCGGGTTCAATGAGCAGTTCTTC. Translated, it gives CASSPESGFNEQFF. The rearrangement links TRBV19 to TRBJ2-1; no reliable D call. This CDR3 comprises 14 residues. Per germline, CDR1 LNHDA and CDR2 SQIVND (reference sequence). V lost 6 bases and J 6 bases, leaving 15 bases between the germline ends.